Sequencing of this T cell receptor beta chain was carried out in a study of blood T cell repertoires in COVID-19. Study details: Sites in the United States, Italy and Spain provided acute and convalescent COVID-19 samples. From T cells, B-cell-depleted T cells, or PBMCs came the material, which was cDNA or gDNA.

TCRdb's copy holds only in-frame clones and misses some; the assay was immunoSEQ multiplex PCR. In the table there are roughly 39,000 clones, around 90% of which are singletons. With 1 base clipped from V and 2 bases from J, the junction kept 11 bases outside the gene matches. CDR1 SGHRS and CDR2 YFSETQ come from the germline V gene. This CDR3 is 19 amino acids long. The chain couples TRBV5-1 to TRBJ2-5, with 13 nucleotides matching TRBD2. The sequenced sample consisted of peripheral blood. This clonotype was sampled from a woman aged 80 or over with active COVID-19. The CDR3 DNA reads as TGCGCCAGCAGCTTGCGACCTGCTCGACTAGCGGGGGGACAAGAGACCCAGTACTTC. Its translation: CASSLRPARLAGGQETQYF.